A single sample gave rise to the 26 T cell receptor beta chains below, sequenced in a study of T cell changes during pregnancy in multiple sclerosis. Repertoires were generated with immunoSEQ multiplex PCR, while TCRdb's copy carries only in-frame clones and drops some. Of 70,000 to 85,000 clones listed, approximately 90% are singletons. The sample consisted of peripheral blood, taken before pregnancy. All receptors come from a female donor with multiple sclerosis, enrolled in a pregnancy study.

This rearrangement joins TRBV27 to TRBJ2-7; D perhaps matches TRBD1 (5 bases). Germline V lookup: CDR1 MNHEY, CDR2 SMNVEV (reference sequence). The CDR3 is made up of 14 amino acids. Trimming stripped 2 bases from V and 6 bases from J, with 14 bases between. In DNA form, the CDR3 reads TGTGCCAGCAGTTTAGGTCAGGGATTAAGCGAGCAGTACTTC. The encoded protein is CASSLGQGLSEQYF.

J is TRBJ2-2 and V is TRBV5-1; D perhaps matches TRBD1 (5 bases). Trimming stripped 0 bases from V and 1 base from J, with 10 bases between. This CDR3 contains 16 residues. Looked up from germline, CDR1 is SGHRS and CDR2 is YFSETQ. The CDR3 here is CASSLEGSLNTGELFF. The CDR3 bases are TGCGCCAGCAGCTTGGAGGGGTCGTTGAACACCGGGGAGCTGTTTTTT.

The chain has TRBV5-1 and TRBJ1-4; a weak D match, TRBD1 (6 bases). This CDR3 contains 14 residues. Germline V gives CDR1 SGHRS, CDR2 YFSETQ. Trimming removed 1 base at V and 7 bases at J, with 11 bases between. The CDR3 protein is CASSLPGVGEKLFF. The CDR3 region has the DNA TGCGCCAGCAGCTTGCCAGGGGTCGGTGAAAAACTGTTTTTT.

This chain's CDR3 is CASSQDRGAGNTIYF. DNA for the CDR3: TGCGCCAGCAGCCAAGACAGGGGGGCTGGAAACACCATATATTTT. The V gene is TRBV4-1, the J gene TRBJ1-3, with 7 bases matching TRBD1. V shed 0 bases, J shed 2 bases, and the junction held 1 base outside the gene matches. The CDR3 is 15 amino acids. The germline CDR1 and CDR2 sequences are MGHRA and YSYEKL.

V is TRBV7-9 and J is TRBJ1-3; no clear D. Trimming pared 1 base from V and 2 bases from J, leaving 6 bases between. Germline CDR1 is SEHNR and CDR2 is FQNEAQ (reference sequence). The CDR3 is 14 amino acids. The CDR3 loop is CASSLVGAGNTIYF. In DNA form, the CDR3 reads TGTGCCAGCAGCTTAGTCGGGGCTGGAAACACCATATATTTT.

This chain uses TRBV19 with TRBJ1-4; no reliable D call. Trimming took 5 bases from V and 5 from J, leaving 9 bases between them. This CDR3 is 13 amino acids long. CDR1 is LNHDA and CDR2 is SQIVND in the germline V gene (reference sequence). The CDR3 here is CASSEGWNEKLFF. CDR3 coding DNA: TGTGCCAGTAGTGAGGGCTGGAATGAAAAACTGTTTTTT.

The J gene is TRBJ1-3, the V gene TRBV30; D is unclear. Germline lookup yields CDR1 GTSNPN and CDR2 SVGIG (reference sequence). This CDR3 contains 17 residues. V was trimmed by 5 bases and J by 0 bases, leaving 20 bases between them. The CDR3 sequence is CAWSYAPPSSSGNTIYF. For the CDR3, the DNA is TGTGCCTGGTCCTACGCGCCACCCTCTAGCTCTGGAAACACCATATATTTT.

This clone appeared a single time. V usage is TRBV23-1 and J usage is TRBJ1-2; D ambiguous. TRBV23-1 belongs to the ORF category, with a function that is uncertain. CDR3 size: 12 residues. The ends were cut back, 10 bases at V and 6 bases at J, with 15 bases in the middle. The CDR3 loop is CATPPGSHGYTF. The CDR3 region has the DNA TGCGCCACCCCGCCGGGGTCTCATGGCTACACCTTC.

This chain joins TRBV6-1 and TRBJ2-2; TRBD1 is a possible D gene (5 bases). This CDR3 has 13 amino acids. V lost 6 bases, J lost 6 bases, and 11 bases lay in between. CDR1 and CDR2 from the germline V gene are MNHNS and SASEGT. The CDR3 sequence is CASSLGAPGELFF. In DNA, the CDR3 is TGTGCCAGCAGCCTTGGGGCCCCCGGGGAGCTGTTTTTT.

This chain joins TRBV9 and TRBJ2-5; weak D call: TRBD1 (6 bases). Trimming took 6 bases from V and 3 from J, leaving 12 bases between them. This CDR3 is 13 amino acids long. The germline gives CDR1 SGDLS, CDR2 YYNGEE. The CDR3 spells CASNPRGEETQYF. The CDR3 nucleotides read TGTGCCAGCAACCCCAGGGGAGAAGAGACCCAGTACTTC.

This clone has only one observation. V gene TRBV5-8 combines with J gene TRBJ1-2; TRBD1 matches 9 bases. The junction had 6 bases not matched to a gene; V was cut back by 7 bases and J by 2 bases. The CDR3 length is 14 residues. Per the germline V gene, CDR1 is SGHTS and CDR2 is YDEGEE. The CDR3 coding sequence is TGTGCCAGCGGGGACAGGGAAGGGAACTATGGCTACACCTTC. It codes for CASGDREGNYGYTF.

The chain has TRBV7-9 and TRBJ2-7; tentatively, D is TRBD1 (6 bases). Looked up from germline, CDR1 is SEHNR and CDR2 is FQNEAQ (reference sequence). This CDR3 is built from 13 residues. Trimming stripped 2 bases from V and 5 bases from J, with 10 bases between. The CDR3 spells CASSLTGTNEQYF. The CDR3 DNA reads TGTGCCAGCAGCTTAACCGGGACAAACGAGCAGTACTTC.

The chain links TRBV5-6 to TRBJ1-1; 8 bases align to TRBD1. Germline CDR1 reads SGHDT; CDR2 reads YYEEEE. CDR3 size: 16 residues. The V and J ends lost 2 bases and 1 base, in that order; junction bases with no gene match: 7. The CDR3 DNA follows: TGTGCCAGCAGCTTTTCAGGGGGCGCGAGGAACACTGAAGCTTTCTTT. It codes for CASSFSGGARNTEAFF.

The V gene is TRBV30, the J gene TRBJ1-1; no reliable D call. The CDR3 is made up of 14 amino acids. V dropped 4 bases and J dropped 0 bases, with 12 bases sitting between them. CDR1 GTSNPN and CDR2 SVGIG come from the germline V gene (reference sequence). CDR3 loop: CAWNPGEMNTEAFF. The CDR3 DNA reads TGTGCCTGGAACCCTGGGGAGATGAACACTGAAGCTTTCTTT.

The V and J genes are TRBV2 and TRBJ1-1; D might be TRBD1 (6 bases). V dropped 5 bases and J dropped 6 bases, with 19 bases sitting between them. The CDR3 runs to 15 residues. Germline lookup yields CDR1 SNHLY and CDR2 FYNNEI. CDR3 in amino acids: CASSSRGQGISEAFF. The CDR3, as DNA: TGTGCCAGCAGTTCACGAGGCCAGGGGATTTCTGAAGCTTTCTTT.

The V call is TRBV5-1, the J call TRBJ2-3, with 9 positions matching TRBD1. This CDR3 spans 15 amino acids. V gave up 2 bases and J gave up 6 bases; unmatched junction bases: 7. Germline V gene sequence: CDR1 SGHRS, CDR2 YFSETQ. CDR3 nucleotides: TGCGCCAGCAGCTTATTACAGGGGGCGATCGATACGCAGTATTTT. Protein: CASSLLQGAIDTQYF.

V usage is TRBV7-9 and J usage is TRBJ2-1, with 7 bases aligning to TRBD2. The germline gives CDR1 SEHNR, CDR2 FQNEAQ (reference sequence). The ends lost 1 base at V and 6 bases at J; junction bases unmatched: 15. The CDR3 has 18 residues. DNA of the CDR3: TGTGCCAGCAGCTTAGGTTTTCAGGTGGGGACTATCTCCAATGAGCAGTTCTTC. It translates to CASSLGFQVGTISNEQFF. Based on the CDR3 plus reference TRBV7-9 and TRBJ2-1, the full variable domain is DTGVSQNPRHKITKRGQNVTFRCDPISEHNRLYWYRQTLGQGPEFLTYFQNEAQLEKSRLLSDRFSAERPKGSFSTLEIQRTEQGDSAMYLCASSLGFQVGTISNEQFFGPGTRLTVL.

The chain uses TRBV2 and TRBJ2-5; 8 bases align to TRBD2. V shed 10 bases and J 5 bases; nucleotides not matched to a gene: 6. The CDR3 runs 12 residues. Germline values: CDR1 SNHLY, CDR2 FYNNEI. CDR3 protein: CATGGAEETQYF. Here the CDR3 DNA reads TGTGCCACCGGGGGGGCCGAGGAGACCCAGTACTTC. Drawing the rest from reference TRBV2 and TRBJ2-5, the complete variable domain is EPEVTQTPSHQVTQMGQEVILRCVPISNHLYFYWYRQILGQKVEFLVSFYNNEISEKSEIFDDQFSVERPDGSNFTLKIRSTKLEDSAMYFCATGGAEETQYFGPGTRLLVL.

The table lists this clone with a count of one. The chain has TRBV2 and TRBJ2-1, with 11 bases fitting TRBD2. Losses at the gene ends were 10 bases for V and 7 bases for J; bases not matched to a gene: 9. CDR3 length: 14 residues. Germline V gene lookup returns CDR1 SNHLY and CDR2 FYNNEI. DNA for the CDR3: TGTGCCATCAATAGCGGGGGGGCCGCGAATGAGCAGTTCTTC. Translating it yields CAINSGGAANEQFF.

The chain carries TRBV19 and TRBJ2-3; D gene uncertain. CDR1 is LNHDA, CDR2 SQIVND, per germline (reference sequence). Between the trimmed V and J ends, which lost 6 bases and 2 bases, there was a span of 9 bases. The CDR3 loop spans 13 amino acids. CDR3 sequence reads: CASRRQDTDTQYF. CDR3 coding DNA: TGTGCCAGTAGACGTCAGGACACAGATACGCAGTATTTT.

V and J are TRBV6-6 and TRBJ1-5; 7 bases match TRBD1. Germline CDR1 reads MNHNY; CDR2 reads SVGAGI (reference sequence). Losses at the gene ends were 6 bases for V and 2 bases for J; bases not matched to a gene: 4. The CDR3 is 14 amino acids. CDR3: CASSLDRGNQPQHF. CDR3 coding DNA: TGTGCCAGCAGCCTAGACAGGGGCAATCAGCCCCAGCATTTT.

The CDR3 sequence is CASSLDAGPANYF. The DNA for the CDR3 is TGTGCCAGCAGCTTAGACGCAGGGCCAGCTAATTATTTT. This rearrangement joins TRBV7-9 to TRBJ1-3; a possible D gene is TRBD1 (5 bases). Germline lookup yields CDR1 SEHNR and CDR2 FQNEAQ (reference sequence). The CDR3 is made up of 13 amino acids. Trimming stripped 1 base from V and 16 bases from J, with 17 bases between.

The chain joins TRBV19 to TRBJ1-3; tentative D call: TRBD1 (6 bases). V lost 11 bases, J lost 4 bases, and 15 bases lay in between. The CDR3 consists of 13 residues. CDR1 and CDR2 (germline): LNHDA, SQIVND (reference sequence). Here the CDR3 reads CAVGTFAGNTIYF. In DNA form, the CDR3 reads TGTGCCGTTGGGACATTCGCCGGAAACACCATATATTTT.

The chain carries TRBV5-6 and TRBJ1-2; 7 nucleotides agree with TRBD1. The germline gives CDR1 SGHDT, CDR2 YYEEEE. The ends lost 4 bases at V and 2 bases at J; junction bases unmatched: 8. The CDR3 covers 15 residues. CDR3 residues: CASSHPGQLNYGYTF. CDR3 nucleotides: TGTGCCAGCAGCCACCCGGGACAGCTAAACTATGGCTACACCTTC. The variable domain in full, completed from reference TRBV5-6 and TRBJ1-2, reads DAGVTQSPTHLIKTRGQQVTLRCSPKSGHDTVSWYQQALGQGPQFIFQYYEEEERQRGNFPDRFSGHQFPNYSSELNVNALLLGDSALYLCASSHPGQLNYGYTFGSGTRLTVV.

The CDR3 DNA reads as TGTGCCAGCAGCTTTGGCGCGGGGGCCATATTTCCCGAGCAGTACTTC. This codes for CASSFGAGAIFPEQYF. The rearrangement joins TRBV7-9 to TRBJ2-7; D possibly corresponds to TRBD2 (7 bases). Germline values: CDR1 SEHNR, CDR2 FQNEAQ (reference sequence). The CDR3 spans 16 residues. The V gene lost 3 bases and the J gene lost 6 bases, with 21 bases spanning the gap.

V and J are TRBV30 and TRBJ2-7; 8 positions agree with TRBD2. The CDR3 totals 12 residues. The ends lost 6 bases at V and 5 bases at J; junction bases unmatched: 6. The germline V gene encodes CDR1 GTSNPN and CDR2 SVGIG (reference sequence). In DNA form, the CDR3 reads TGTGCCTGTGACCCGGGAGGGGACGAGCAGTACTTC. This encodes CACDPGGDEQYF.